Detailed here is one T cell receptor beta chain. Its target is not known. Assay: immunoSEQ multiplex PCR; the TCRdb copy retains only in-frame clones and omits some. The sample has around 17,000 clones; just under 85% are singletons. The record originates from a study of PD-1 blockade in classical Hodgkin lymphoma. Broader study findings: Prior therapy or disease activity may underlie the repertoire differences, whose causes remain undefined.

All the patients suffered relapse after autologous stem cell transplantation, and brentuximab vedotin exposure differed. Purified CD4+ T cells were obtained from thawed PBMCs through magnetic negative selection. Patients reached a best response of complete response, partial response or progressive disease. V dropped 2 bases and J dropped 10 bases, with 10 bases sitting between them. The CDR3 has 13 residues. Germline assignment: CDR1 SGHNT and CDR2 YYREEE (reference sequence). Sample: CD4+ T cells from blood, taken at baseline. The sequence came from a human donor with classical Hodgkin lymphoma. The chain has TRBV5-4 and TRBJ1-6; TRBD1 might be the D (5 bases). Here the CDR3 DNA reads TGTGCCAGCAGCTTACAGGTATCATCACCCCTCCACTTT. This sequence encodes CASSLQVSSPLHF.